One sample yielded the 11 T cell receptor beta chains listed below, sequenced in a study of T cell repertoires in cytomegalovirus infection. In TCRdb, the reads were re-called with MiXCR into one record per CDR3 protein. The table shows approximately 260,000 distinct CDR3 sequences, with about 17% occurring only once. The source material was CD8+ T cells from PBMCs. Every receptor here comes from a human donor in good health (CMV status not recorded). Some clones in this sample may be carry-over from other donors' samples.

Here the CDR3 DNA reads TGCGCCAGCAGCCAAGGGGTGGCAAGCGGGGGCCGCGACTACGAGCAGTACTTC. Translated: CASSQGVASGGRDYEQYF. V and J are TRBV4-3 and TRBJ2-7, with TRBD2 matching over 8 bases. This CDR3 has 18 residues. Germline CDR1 LGHNA, CDR2 YSLEER. V shed 1 base, J shed 3 bases, and the junction held 14 bases outside the gene matches.

There are a few counts of this clonotype. The CDR3 DNA reads as TGTGCCAGCAGTTTATTGAGCAACTACGAGCAGTACTTC. Translating it yields CASSLLSNYEQYF. The rearrangement links TRBV28 to TRBJ2-7, with unresolved D. The germline CDR1 and CDR2 sequences are MDHEN and SYDVKM. The CDR3 contains 13 residues. V was pared by 1 base and J by 3 bases, with 7 bases between.

In its sample, this clonotype was seen a few times. This chain connects TRBV19 to TRBJ2-1; D is perhaps TRBD1 or TRBD2 (7 bases each). The V end was cut by 3 bases, the J end by 8 bases, with 23 bases between. Germline-derived CDR1 and CDR2 are LNHDA and SQIVND (reference sequence). The CDR3 extends over 17 amino acids. CDR3 residues: CASSILTGRGSGDEQFF. CDR3 DNA sequence: TGTGCCAGTAGTATCCTGACAGGGAGGGGGTCAGGCGATGAGCAGTTCTTC.

The V gene is TRBV10-3, the J gene TRBJ1-3, with D unresolved. Germline lookup yields CDR1 ENHRY and CDR2 SYGVKD. The CDR3 covers 16 residues. V shed 0 bases and J shed 2 bases, with 11 bases lying between them. The CDR3 coding sequence is TGTGCCATCAGTGAGTCAGGAGGAGGGCCTGGAAACACCATATATTTT. Its protein is CAISESGGGPGNTIYF.

This clonotype was counted between two and nine times. The chain uses TRBV6-6 and TRBJ2-7, with no clear D. Deletions cut 2 bases from V and 2 bases from J, with 4 bases between. The germline gives CDR1 MNHNY, CDR2 SVGAGI (reference sequence). The CDR3 has 12 amino acids. The CDR3 protein is CASSYRTYEQYF. The CDR3, as DNA: TGTGCCAGCAGTTACAGAACCTACGAGCAGTACTTC.

This CDR3 reads CSARDLTGGSYEQYF. The CDR3 bases are TGCAGTGCTAGAGATCTAACGGGGGGGTCCTACGAGCAGTACTTC. The chain couples TRBV20-1 to TRBJ2-7; 8 nucleotides agree with TRBD2. The CDR3 spans 15 residues. Per the germline V gene, CDR1 is DFQATT and CDR2 is SNEGSKA (reference sequence). With 0 bases clipped from V and 1 base from J, the junction kept 5 bases outside the gene matches.

In this sample, this clonotype turned up a few times. This rearrangement joins TRBV2 to TRBJ1-5; the D gene is possibly TRBD1 (6 bases). Trimming took off 6 bases at V and 2 bases at J, with 11 bases between the two ends. CDR1 and CDR2 (germline): SNHLY, FYNNEI. The CDR3 length is 14 residues. The CDR3 sequence: CASRDSARNQPQHF. The DNA of the CDR3 is TGTGCCAGCAGGGACAGTGCCCGCAATCAGCCCCAGCATTTT.

This clonotype was counted at least ten times. V and J are TRBV7-2 and TRBJ2-7; 7 positions agree with TRBD2. In germline, CDR1 is SGHTA, CDR2 FQGNSA. This CDR3 has 14 residues. J gave up 0 bases and V 5 bases, and 4 bases lay outside the gene matches. CDR3 sequence: CASSERGGSYEQYF. The CDR3 nucleotides are TGTGCCAGCAGCGAGCGGGGTGGCTCCTACGAGCAGTACTTC.

This clonotype was observed a handful of times. The rearrangement joins TRBV2 to TRBJ1-2; tentatively, D is TRBD1 (6 bases). Per the germline V gene, CDR1 is SNHLY and CDR2 is FYNNEI. The CDR3 is 16 amino acids. The germline V and J ends were trimmed by 8 bases and 8 bases, with 27 bases remaining between them. The CDR3 nucleotides read TGTGCCAGCTACCTGAGGGATCGCAATGACAGGCCCGGCTACACCTTC. Translation gives CASYLRDRNDRPGYTF. Complete variable domain (other parts from reference TRBV2 and TRBJ1-2): EPEVTQTPSHQVTQMGQEVILRCVPISNHLYFYWYRQILGQKVEFLVSFYNNEISEKSEIFDDQFSVERPDGSNFTLKIRSTKLEDSAMYFCASYLRDRNDRPGYTFGSGTRLTVV.

This clonotype was seen at least ten times. This rearrangement joins TRBV11-2 to TRBJ1-1, with D maybe TRBD1 (5 bases). CDR1 and CDR2 (germline): SGHAT, FQNNGV. The CDR3 is 15 residues long. V was shortened by 3 bases and J by 0 bases, with 11 bases between the two germline ends. The chain's CDR3 is CASSFTGRMNTEAFF. CDR3 in DNA: TGTGCCAGCAGCTTTACAGGTCGGATGAACACTGAAGCTTTCTTT. Full variable domain (outside the CDR3, taken from reference TRBV11-2 and TRBJ1-1): EAGVAQSPRYKIIEKRQSVAFWCNPISGHATLYWYQQILGQGPKLLIQFQNNGVVDDSQLPKDRFSAERLKGVDSTLKIQPAKLEDSAVYLCASSFTGRMNTEAFFGQGTRLTVV.

This clonotype has ten or more counts. The V and J genes are TRBV4-2 and TRBJ2-1; no definite D call. Germline V gives CDR1 LGHNA, CDR2 YNFKEQ. Trimming stripped 4 bases from V and 10 bases from J, with 8 bases between. The CDR3 covers 11 residues. CDR3 region: CASSLGLEQFF. In nucleotides, the CDR3 is TGTGCCAGCAGCCTAGGCCTAGAGCAGTTCTTC.